The 29 T cell receptor beta chains below all came from one sample that was sequenced in a study of vaccination and CD4 T cells after COVID-19. Treatment given: roughly ten-day PBMC culture with coronavirus spike peptide pools or control peptides (ViraFEST assay). The Oncomine TCR Beta short-read assay generated sequence data from the DNA of cultured CD4+ T cells. TCRdb recomputed calls from the PCR reads with MiXCR, one row per CDR3 protein. The data show about 20,000 distinct CDR3 sequences, approximately 60% seen once. No antigen has been assigned to these receptors. Sequences were obtained from CD4+ T cells from blood, cultured in vitro. These TCRs come from a human donor who had recovered from COVID-19.

The count of this clonotype is one. The J gene is TRBJ2-1, the V gene TRBV6-5, with TRBD2 matching 9 bases. Losses at the gene ends were 4 bases for V and 6 bases for J; bases not matched to a gene: 13. Germline V gene lookup returns CDR1 MNHEY and CDR2 SVGAGI. The CDR3 totals 17 residues. As DNA, the CDR3 is TGTGCCAGCAGTTCCCTGCGGTTTGCGGGGGGGGCCAATGAGCAGTTCTTC. Protein sequence: CASSSLRFAGGANEQFF.

This clonotype was recorded once. The chain is built from TRBV20-1 and TRBJ1-1, with D perhaps matching TRBD1 (5 bases). Per the germline V gene, CDR1 is DFQATT and CDR2 is SNEGSKA (reference sequence). V lost 3 bases and J 1 base, leaving 18 bases between the germline ends. This CDR3 is built from 16 residues. DNA of the CDR3: TGCAGTGCTAGGGACCTCAGGGTCTCCGGGAACACTGAAGCTTTCTTT. Translating gives CSARDLRVSGNTEAFF.

The V and J genes are TRBV6-1 and TRBJ2-1; a weak D match, TRBD2 (6 bases). Germline assignment: CDR1 MNHNS and CDR2 SASEGT. The length of the CDR3 is 15 residues. V lost 8 bases and J 1 base, leaving 15 bases between the germline ends. The CDR3 sequence: CASSRVGGSYNEQFF. As DNA, the CDR3 is TGTGCCAGCTCCCGGGTCGGGGGATCCTACAATGAGCAGTTCTTC.

In this sample, this clonotype turned up a few times. The rearrangement uses TRBV7-4 and TRBJ1-5, with 8 bases that match TRBD1. The CDR3 sequence is 15 residues long. CDR1 and CDR2 (germline): SGHVT, SQSDAQ. Losses at the gene ends were 3 bases for V and 0 bases for J; bases not matched to a gene: 1. The CDR3 here is CASSLGQDSNQPQHF. In DNA, the CDR3 is TGTGCCAGCAGCTTGGGACAGGATAGCAATCAGCCCCAGCATTTT.

The V call is TRBV7-2, the J call TRBJ2-3, with 9 bases lining up with TRBD2. V gave up 5 bases and J gave up 6 bases; unmatched junction bases: 6. This CDR3 contains 14 residues. The germline CDR1 and CDR2 sequences are SGHTA and FQGNSA. CDR3 nucleotide sequence: TGTGCCAGCAGCGCGGGACTAGCAAGGGATACGCAGTATTTT. This codes for CASSAGLARDTQYF.

This clonotype appeared a single time. V gene TRBV6-2 or TRBV6-3 combines with J gene TRBJ1-5, with D unresolved. Germline V gives CDR1 MNHEY, CDR2 SVGEGT. V lost 7 bases to trimming and J lost 5 bases, with 18 bases between them. This CDR3 comprises 15 residues. DNA of the CDR3: TGTGCCAGCACCCCCGACGAGATAGCGTATCAGCCCCAGCATTTT. This gives the protein CASTPDEIAYQPQHF.

The V and J genes are TRBV6-2 or TRBV6-3 and TRBJ1-1; no firm D call. This CDR3 comprises 13 residues. Germline CDR1 and CDR2: MNHEY and SVGEGT. Deletions cut 6 bases from V and 1 base from J, with 9 bases between. The CDR3 DNA sequence: TGTGCCAGCAGGAACTCCGGGAACACTGAAGCTTTCTTT. Its translation is CASRNSGNTEAFF.

This chain joins TRBV7-2 and TRBJ1-6; the D gene is possibly TRBD1 (5 bases). Germline assignment: CDR1 SGHTA and CDR2 FQGNSA. Trimming cost V 2 bases and J 0 bases, with 14 bases left between them. The CDR3 loop spans 18 amino acids. The CDR3 loop is CASSLRGTAGSYNSPLHF. The CDR3 coding sequence is TGTGCCAGCAGCTTAAGAGGGACTGCGGGCTCCTATAATTCACCCCTCCACTTT.

This chain joins TRBV3-1 and TRBJ1-5; D is unresolved. V was trimmed by 1 base and J by 6 bases, leaving 10 bases between them. Germline lookup yields CDR1 LGHDT and CDR2 YNNKEL (reference sequence). The CDR3 has 14 amino acids. CDR3 DNA: TGTGCCAGCAGCCAAGGTACGGGATCTCAGCCCCAGCATTTT. Protein product: CASSQGTGSQPQHF.

The genes are TRBV27 and TRBJ1-2; 7 bases align to TRBD1. Losses at the gene ends were 5 bases for V and 4 bases for J; bases not matched to a gene: 7. Germline V gives CDR1 MNHEY, CDR2 SMNVEV (reference sequence). This CDR3 spans 14 amino acids. In DNA, the CDR3 is TGTGCCAGCAGTGACAGGGACGGGATCTATGGCTACACCTTC. Its translation: CASSDRDGIYGYTF.

This clonotype was detected a few times. The rearrangement uses TRBV4-3 and TRBJ1-6; 9 bases match TRBD1. The CDR3 is 15 residues long. The V and J ends lost 1 base and 7 bases, in that order; junction bases with no gene match: 2. The germline gives CDR1 LGHNA, CDR2 YSLEER. CDR3 DNA sequence: TGCGCCAGCAGCCAAGCGACAGGGGGAAATTCACCCCTCCACTTT. This translates into CASSQATGGNSPLHF.

This clonotype turned up a few times. This chain joins TRBV6-1 and TRBJ1-1; the match to TRBD1 covers 7 bases. Trimming at V came to 6 bases and at J to 5 bases, leaving 9 bases not matched to a gene. The CDR3 consists of 14 residues. Germline CDR1 MNHNS, CDR2 SASEGT. The CDR3 region is CASSSTTGMTEAFF. In DNA form, the CDR3 reads TGTGCCAGCAGCTCAACGACAGGGATGACTGAAGCTTTCTTT.

This clonotype was observed a single time. This chain connects TRBV6-5 to TRBJ2-1, with TRBD2 matching 14 bases. Germline-derived CDR1 and CDR2 are MNHEY and SVGAGI. This CDR3 has 18 amino acids. J was trimmed by 8 bases and V by 2 bases; bases with no gene match: 11. CDR3 protein: CASSYGGLAGASGHEQFF. CDR3 bases: TGTGCCAGCAGTTACGGGGGACTAGCGGGAGCGTCTGGCCATGAGCAGTTCTTC.

The rearrangement links TRBV7-2 to TRBJ2-5; 7 bases match TRBD1. The CDR3 runs to 14 residues. The V gene end was trimmed by 3 bases and the J gene end by 2 bases; junction bases not matched to a gene: 3. The germline gives CDR1 SGHTA, CDR2 FQGNSA. This chain's CDR3 is CASSFRTGQETQYF. CDR3 in DNA: TGTGCCAGCAGCTTCCGGACAGGACAAGAGACCCAGTACTTC.

The chain is built from TRBV5-1 and TRBJ2-7; D possibly corresponds to TRBD1 (6 bases). Germline V gene sequence: CDR1 SGHRS, CDR2 YFSETQ. CDR3 size: 14 residues. Trimming stripped 0 bases from V and 6 bases from J, with 13 bases between. The CDR3 DNA reads as TGCGCCAGCAGCTTGGTGCAGGGGAAGGGCGAGCAGTACTTC. Protein: CASSLVQGKGEQYF. The full variable domain, with the rest looked up from reference TRBV5-1 and TRBJ2-7, is KAGVTQTPRYLIKTRGQQVTLSCSPISGHRSVSWYQQTPGQGLQFLFEYFSETQRNKGNFPGRFSGRQFSNSRSEMNVSTLELGDSALYLCASSLVQGKGEQYFGPGTRLTVT.

The V call is TRBV19, the J call TRBJ1-3, with unresolved D. V lost 1 base and J lost 0, with 7 bases in between. This CDR3 region has 15 residues. Germline loops: CDR1 LNHDA, CDR2 SQIVND (reference sequence). The CDR3 protein is CASSIGLISGNTIYF. The CDR3 bases are TGTGCCAGTAGTATAGGTCTGATCTCTGGAAACACCATATATTTT.

The rearrangement links TRBV11-2 to TRBJ2-7, with TRBD2 matching over 9 bases. Losses at the gene ends were 5 bases for V and 1 base for J; bases not matched to a gene: 9. Germline V gives CDR1 SGHAT, CDR2 FQNNGV. The CDR3 is 16 amino acids. The CDR3 DNA follows: TGTGCCAGCAGCGTCAAAAGCGGGAGGCTATCCTACGAGCAGTACTTC. The encoded protein is CASSVKSGRLSYEQYF.

V and J are TRBV7-2 and TRBJ1-5, with 7 positions matching TRBD1. With 4 bases clipped from V and 3 bases from J, the junction kept 12 bases outside the gene matches. This CDR3 spans 17 amino acids. Germline assignment: CDR1 SGHTA and CDR2 FQGNSA. The chain's CDR3 is CASSYANRGTYNQPQHF. CDR3 bases: TGTGCCAGCAGCTACGCCAACAGGGGAACTTACAATCAGCCCCAGCATTTT.

This rearrangement joins TRBV19 to TRBJ1-2; D call uncertain. The CDR3 consists of 13 residues. CDR1 is LNHDA, CDR2 SQIVND, per germline (reference sequence). V gave up 8 bases and J gave up 5 bases, with 15 bases separating them. DNA of the CDR3: TGTGCCAGTGGACGGGCCTTAAAATATGGCTACACCTTC. Its translation: CASGRALKYGYTF.

This chain connects TRBV6-5 to TRBJ2-3, with D possibly matching TRBD2 (5 bases). The CDR3 consists of 16 residues. The germline CDR1 and CDR2 sequences are MNHEY and SVGAGI. Deletions cut 0 bases from V and 0 bases from J, with 10 bases between. DNA for the CDR3: TGTGCCAGCAGTTACTCTGGGCGGGCGAGCACAGATACGCAGTATTTT. Amino acid sequence: CASSYSGRASTDTQYF.

The chain recombines TRBV7-2 with TRBJ2-3; D may be TRBD1 (6 bases). The germline V gene has CDR1 SGHTA and CDR2 FQGNSA. The CDR3 has 15 residues. The germline V and J ends were trimmed by 3 bases and 2 bases, with 12 bases remaining between them. CDR3 DNA sequence: TGTGCCAGCAGCTTGACAGGTAGATCCACAGATACGCAGTATTTT. It translates to CASSLTGRSTDTQYF.

V is TRBV20-1 and J is TRBJ2-5; a possible D gene is TRBD2 (5 bases). Trimming pared 0 bases from V and 7 bases from J, leaving 12 bases between. The CDR3 covers 13 residues. CDR1 DFQATT and CDR2 SNEGSKA come from the germline V gene (reference sequence). DNA of the CDR3: TGCAGTGCTAGAGATCCCGGGGTGTGGACCCAGTACTTC. Amino acids: CSARDPGVWTQYF.

V gene TRBV6-5 combines with J gene TRBJ1-1; D unclear. CDR1 MNHEY and CDR2 SVGAGI come from the germline V gene. V was cut by 4 bases and J by 9 bases, with 12 bases left in between. This CDR3 spans 12 amino acids. CDR3 sequence (DNA): TGTGCCAGCAGTTCACAGCGCCAACAAGCTTTCTTT. Protein sequence: CASSSQRQQAFF.

This chain links TRBV4-3 with TRBJ2-2, with D possibly TRBD1 on 5 matching bases. There are 13 residues in the CDR3. Germline V CDR1 and CDR2: LGHNA, YSLEER. The CDR3 DNA is TGCGCAAAGAGGCAGGGCGCAACCGGGGAGCTGTTTTTT. Its translation: CAKRQGATGELFF.

The V gene is TRBV11-3, the J gene TRBJ1-2; maybe TRBD1 (6 bases). The CDR3 spans 14 residues. V was trimmed by 3 bases and J by 0 bases, leaving 8 bases between them. Germline V gene data show CDR1 as SGHNT and CDR2 as YENEEA. CDR3 region: CASSLGHTNYGYTF. The CDR3 nucleotides read TGTGCCAGCAGCTTGGGACATACTAACTATGGCTACACCTTC. Together with reference TRBV11-3 and TRBJ1-2, the CDR3 gives the full variable domain: EAGVVQSPRYKIIEKKQPVAFWCNPISGHNTLYWYLQNLGQGPELLIRYENEEAVDDSQLPKDRFSAERLKGVDSTLKIQPAELGDSAVYLCASSLGHTNYGYTFGSGTRLTVV.

V and J are TRBV7-2 and TRBJ1-2; D is possibly TRBD1 (6 bases). The CDR3 loop spans 15 amino acids. The germline gives CDR1 SGHTA, CDR2 FQGNSA. The ends were cut back, 2 bases at V and 2 bases at J, with 12 bases in the middle. The CDR3: CASSLRGGINYGYTF. As DNA, the CDR3 is TGTGCCAGCAGCTTAAGGGGGGGGATCAACTATGGCTACACCTTC. Full variable domain (missing parts from reference TRBV7-2 and TRBJ1-2): GAGVSQSPSNKVTEKGKDVELRCDPISGHTALYWYRQSLGQGLEFLIYFQGNSAPDKSGLPSDRFSAERTGGSVSTLTIQRTQQEDSAVYLCASSLRGGINYGYTFGSGTRLTVV.

The chain combines TRBV12-3 or TRBV12-4 with TRBJ1-6; D unclear. The CDR3 has 15 amino acids. V was trimmed by 3 bases and J by 5 bases, leaving 11 bases between them. CDR3 sequence: CASSFSPQHNSPLHF. The CDR3 coding sequence is TGTGCCAGCAGTTTTTCGCCACAGCATAATTCACCCCTCCACTTT.

This clonotype occurred once. The V gene is TRBV6-2 or TRBV6-3, the J gene TRBJ2-1; TRBD2 agrees at 14 bases. The trim removed 5 bases at V and 9 bases at J, leaving 6 bases unmatched. CDR1 and CDR2 from the germline V gene are MNHEY and SVGEGT. This CDR3 has 15 amino acids. CDR3 sequence: CASSTGTSGSGEQFF. CDR3 in DNA: TGTGCCAGCAGTACGGGGACTAGCGGGAGTGGTGAGCAGTTCTTC.

The CDR3: CAWCGVLGTEAFF. For the CDR3, the DNA is TGTGCCTGGTGTGGGGTTCTTGGCACTGAAGCTTTCTTT. V is TRBV30 and J is TRBJ1-1, with unresolved D. Germline V gives CDR1 GTSNPN, CDR2 SVGIG (reference sequence). The ends were cut back, 5 bases at V and 4 bases at J, with 14 bases in the middle. The CDR3 spans 13 residues.